This T cell receptor beta chain was profiled in a study of cytotoxic CD8 clonotypes in ibrutinib-treated CLL. The repertoire was sequenced with immunoSEQ multiplex PCR; TCRdb's copy has only in-frame clones and lacks some. Among about 160,000 clones listed, under 90% were seen once. The V and J ends lost 1 base and 0 bases, in that order; junction bases with no gene match: 4. The CDR3 is made up of 15 amino acids. From germline, CDR1 is GTSNPN and CDR2 SVGIG (reference sequence). The material sequenced was PBMCs, taken after 24 months of ibrutinib treatment. This chain connects TRBV30 to TRBJ2-7, with TRBD2 matching over 9 bases. The TCR comes from a human donor with chronic lymphocytic leukemia. DNA of the CDR3: TGTGCCTGGAGTGATGGACTAGCGTACTCCTACGAGCAGTACTTC. Translated, it gives CAWSDGLAYSYEQYF.